Each of the 20 T cell receptor beta chains below was sequenced from the same sample in a study of T cells in Graves' hyperthyroidism and ophthalmopathy. Authors of the study amplified TCR beta CDR3 regions from RNA transcripts. Primed by the HTBI set, a first-round RT-PCR was run on the TCR CDR3. TCRdb redid the calling of the multiplex PCR reads with MiXCR, one entry per CDR3 protein. The sample shows hundreds of thousands of distinct CDR3 sequences, around 15% of them seen only once. Specimen: blood. These receptors were taken from a woman aged 18-29 years with Graves' hyperthyroidism.

This chain connects TRBV29-1 to TRBJ1-2; D is ambiguous. V was clipped by 7 bases and J by 2 bases, with 14 bases between them. This CDR3 comprises 13 residues. Per the germline V gene, CDR1 is SQVTM and CDR2 is ANQGSEA. The CDR3 spells CSGLADGNYGYTF. In DNA, the CDR3 is TGCAGCGGATTAGCCGACGGAAACTATGGCTACACCTTC.

As concerns this clonotype: This may be a read error: a much more frequent sequence differs by one nucleotide. V and J are TRBV3-1 and TRBJ2-7; the match to TRBD2 covers 7 bases. Per germline, CDR1 LGHDT and CDR2 YNNKEL (reference sequence). The CDR3 is 15 residues long. The CDR3 region has the DNA TGTGCCGGCAGCCGCAGAGGAGGGAGGGGAGACGAGCAGTACTTC. Protein sequence: CAGSRRGGRGDEQYF.

The V call is TRBV5-5, the J call TRBJ1-4; 8 bases are shared with TRBD1. The CDR3 loop spans 15 amino acids. V was pared by 0 bases and J by 6 bases, with 4 bases of the junction left unmatched. CDR1 and CDR2 (germline): SGHKS, YYEKEE (reference sequence). CDR3 residues: CASSLGPTGDEKLFF. The CDR3 DNA reads as TGTGCCAGCAGCTTGGGTCCGACAGGGGATGAAAAACTGTTTTTT.

This clonotype was recorded at least ten times. The J gene is TRBJ1-1, the V gene TRBV7-9; TRBD1 aligns across 7 bases. Unmatched junction bases numbered 18, after V lost 5 bases and J lost 6 bases. Germline V gene data show CDR1 as SEHNR and CDR2 as FQNEAQ (reference sequence). The CDR3 totals 17 residues. CDR3 protein: CASSNTARTGLFSEAFF. The CDR3 DNA reads TGTGCCAGCAGCAATACGGCCCGGACAGGCCTATTCTCTGAAGCTTTCTTT.

This clonotype has more than one count but fewer than ten. The chain couples TRBV10-3 to TRBJ1-2; the D gene is possibly TRBD1 (5 bases). There are 13 residues in the CDR3. Germline values: CDR1 ENHRY, CDR2 SYGVKD. V lost 2 bases, J lost 4 bases, and 8 bases lay in between. CDR3 residues: CAISEGATYGYTF. In DNA form, the CDR3 reads TGTGCCATCAGTGAGGGGGCTACCTATGGCTACACCTTC.

This clonotype was detected ten times or more. The chain uses TRBV11-2 and TRBJ2-3, with D possibly matching TRBD2 (7 bases). The CDR3 has 19 residues. Trimming stripped 4 bases from V and 1 base from J, with 24 bases between. The germline V gene has CDR1 SGHAT and CDR2 FQNNGV. The CDR3 protein is CASSYRLAGAEMGTDTQYF. CDR3 coding DNA: TGTGCCAGCAGCTATCGTTTGGCGGGGGCCGAAATGGGCACAGATACGCAGTATTTT.

This clonotype was observed at least ten times. The CDR3 sequence: CASSFKIGSSYEQYF. The CDR3 coding sequence is TGTGCCAGCAGTTTCAAGATCGGCAGCTCCTACGAGCAGTACTTC. V and J are TRBV6-1 and TRBJ2-7; D gene ambiguous. CDR3 length: 15 residues. Germline V gene data show CDR1 as MNHNS and CDR2 as SASEGT. Trimming stripped 5 bases from V and 0 bases from J, with 14 bases between.

Of note for this clonotype: This could be a read error, since a much larger clone is one nucleotide away. The V and J genes are TRBV12-3 or TRBV12-4 and TRBJ1-2; D is undetermined. The CDR3 is 18 amino acids. In nucleotides, the CDR3 is TGTGCCAACAGTTTAGCCCTACCGGACCGAACTCTTAACTATGGCTACACCTTC. As protein: CANSLALPDRTLNYGYTF.

This clonotype was seen at least ten times. The chain recombines TRBV2 with TRBJ2-1; TRBD1 agrees at 8 bases. Trimming at V came to 0 bases and at J to 2 bases, leaving 3 bases not matched to a gene. Germline CDR1 SNHLY, CDR2 FYNNEI. This CDR3 spans 16 amino acids. CDR3 nucleotide sequence: TGTGCCAGCAGTGAAGCTCCCAGGGGGCCCTACAATGAGCAGTTCTTC. As protein: CASSEAPRGPYNEQFF. Variable domain in full (rest from reference TRBV2 and TRBJ2-1): EPEVTQTPSHQVTQMGQEVILRCVPISNHLYFYWYRQILGQKVEFLVSFYNNEISEKSEIFDDQFSVERPDGSNFTLKIRSTKLEDSAMYFCASSEAPRGPYNEQFFGPGTRLTVL.

This clonotype was detected ten times or more. This chain links TRBV6-1 with TRBJ2-5; D ambiguous. Germline V gives CDR1 MNHNS, CDR2 SASEGT. This CDR3 has 11 amino acids. Between the trimmed V and J ends, which lost 6 bases and 5 bases, there was a span of 7 bases. In DNA, the CDR3 is TGTGCCAGCAGAATGGTGGAGACCCAGTACTTC. It codes for CASRMVETQYF.

In this sample, this clonotype turned up many times. V usage is TRBV28 and J usage is TRBJ1-2; D might be TRBD1 (5 bases). Trimming took 6 bases from V and 0 from J, leaving 8 bases between them. The CDR3 spans 13 residues. Germline V lookup: CDR1 MDHEN, CDR2 SYDVKM. The CDR3 reads CASRDTANYGYTF. In nucleotides, the CDR3 is TGTGCCAGCAGGGACACTGCTAACTATGGCTACACCTTC.

The chain links TRBV27 to TRBJ1-2; D may be TRBD1 (5 bases). CDR1 MNHEY and CDR2 SMNVEV come from the germline V gene (reference sequence). This CDR3 is built from 15 residues. The V end lost 2 bases, the J end lost 2 bases, and 12 bases lay between the germline ends. The CDR3 reads CASSLTRERNYGYTF. Here the CDR3 DNA reads TGTGCCAGCAGTTTAACCAGGGAAAGGAACTATGGCTACACCTTC.

The chain employs TRBV7-8 and TRBJ2-2, with TRBD1 identical over 8 bases. Germline V gene sequence: CDR1 SGHVS, CDR2 FQNEAQ. This CDR3 comprises 17 residues. With V trimmed by 6 bases and J by 3 bases, 12 bases remained unmatched. The CDR3 is CASRLSPTGVDTGELFF. Written as DNA, the CDR3 is TGTGCCAGCAGGCTTTCCCCGACAGGGGTGGACACCGGGGAGCTGTTTTTT.

This clonotype was picked up a small number of times. This chain uses TRBV7-9 with TRBJ2-5; D gene uncertain. Germline CDR1 is SEHNR and CDR2 is FQNEAQ (reference sequence). Trimming left V 5 bases short and J 1 base short, with 11 bases between. The CDR3 is 14 amino acids. CDR3 sequence: CASSPPAGQETQYF. CDR3 DNA sequence: TGTGCCAGCAGCCCCCCGGCTGGCCAAGAGACCCAGTACTTC.

V usage is TRBV7-9 and J usage is TRBJ1-6, with D unclear. The CDR3 covers 15 residues. Trimming shortened V by 1 base and J by 6 bases, and 10 bases separated the two germline ends. Looked up from germline, CDR1 is SEHNR and CDR2 is FQNEAQ (reference sequence). This CDR3 reads CASSLGGQANSPLHF. CDR3 bases: TGTGCCAGCAGCTTAGGAGGGCAGGCTAATTCACCCCTCCACTTT.

There are many counts of this clonotype. J is TRBJ2-5 and V is TRBV30; 10 bases agree with TRBD1. Germline V lookup: CDR1 GTSNPN, CDR2 SVGIG (reference sequence). Trimming removed 1 base from V and 5 bases from J; junction bases left unmatched: 4. The CDR3 is 14 amino acids. CDR3 residues: CAWSEGQGFETQYF. As DNA, the CDR3 is TGTGCCTGGAGTGAGGGACAGGGGTTTGAGACCCAGTACTTC.

Concerning this clonotype itself: Possible read error: a much larger clone is one base away. The genes are TRBV28 and TRBJ2-3; D may be TRBD2 (5 bases). Germline V gene lookup returns CDR1 MDHEN and CDR2 SYDVKM. CDR3 length equals 15 residues. V gave up 4 bases and J gave up 10 bases, with 21 bases separating them. This chain's CDR3 is CASSSPGQLRDAQYF. The CDR3 coding sequence is TGTGCCAGCAGTTCCCCGGGCCAACTCCGGGATGCGCAGTATTTT.

This clonotype was detected many times. CDR3 residues: CASSLALGNTIYF. In DNA, the CDR3 is TGTGCCAGCAGTTTGGCCCTAGGAAACACCATATATTTT. The genes are TRBV6-1 and TRBJ1-3, with D unclear. Germline V gives CDR1 MNHNS, CDR2 SASEGT. V lost 5 bases and J 4 bases, leaving 9 bases between the germline ends. The CDR3 has 13 residues.

This clonotype was recorded at least ten times. This chain joins TRBV2 and TRBJ1-4; 10 bases agree with TRBD1. The ends lost 4 bases at V and 10 bases at J; junction bases unmatched: 21. The germline CDR1 and CDR2 sequences are SNHLY and FYNNEI. CDR3 length: 19 residues. The CDR3 DNA reads TGTGCCAGCAGTGCCCATGACCCCGGGACAGGGGCCGAGCTCGGAAAACTGTTTTTT. It encodes CASSAHDPGTGAELGKLFF.

This clonotype was seen repeatedly, ten times or more. The chain links TRBV6-5 to TRBJ1-1, with D hard to call. The CDR3 contains 14 residues. Germline CDR1 MNHEY, CDR2 SVGAGI. The V and J ends lost 5 bases and 0 bases respectively, with 10 bases between them. CDR3 sequence reads: CASSTNNLNTEAFF. The CDR3 nucleotides are TGTGCCAGCAGTACAAATAACTTGAACACTGAAGCTTTCTTT.